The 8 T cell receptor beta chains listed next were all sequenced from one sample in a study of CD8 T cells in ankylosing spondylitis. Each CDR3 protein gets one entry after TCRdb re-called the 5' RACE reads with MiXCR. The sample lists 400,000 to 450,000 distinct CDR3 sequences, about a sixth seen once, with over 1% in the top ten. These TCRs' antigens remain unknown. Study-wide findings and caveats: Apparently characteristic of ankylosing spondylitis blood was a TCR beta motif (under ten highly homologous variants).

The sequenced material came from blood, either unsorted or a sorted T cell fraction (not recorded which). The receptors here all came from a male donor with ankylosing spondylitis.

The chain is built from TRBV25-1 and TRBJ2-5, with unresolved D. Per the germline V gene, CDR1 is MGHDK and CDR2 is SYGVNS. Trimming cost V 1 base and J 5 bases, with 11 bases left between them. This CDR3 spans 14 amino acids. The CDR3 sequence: CASSELVGWETQYF. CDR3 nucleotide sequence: TGTGCCAGCAGTGAATTGGTGGGGTGGGAGACCCAGTACTTC.

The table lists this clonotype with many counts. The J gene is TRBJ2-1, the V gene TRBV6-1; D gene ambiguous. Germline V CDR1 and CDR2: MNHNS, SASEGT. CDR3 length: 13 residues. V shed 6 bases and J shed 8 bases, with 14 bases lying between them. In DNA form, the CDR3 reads TGTGCCAGCAGACGAATGTTAAGGGATGAGCAGTTCTTC. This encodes CASRRMLRDEQFF.

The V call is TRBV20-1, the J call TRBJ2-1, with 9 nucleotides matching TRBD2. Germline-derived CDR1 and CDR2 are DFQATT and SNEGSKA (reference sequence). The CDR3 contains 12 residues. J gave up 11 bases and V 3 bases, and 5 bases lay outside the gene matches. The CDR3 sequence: CSARGLAAQQFF. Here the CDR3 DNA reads TGCAGTGCTAGGGGACTAGCAGCACAGCAGTTCTTC.

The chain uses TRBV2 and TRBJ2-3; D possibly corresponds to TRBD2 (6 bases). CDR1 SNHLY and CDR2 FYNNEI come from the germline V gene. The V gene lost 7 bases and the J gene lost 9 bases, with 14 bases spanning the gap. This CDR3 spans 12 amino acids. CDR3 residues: CASTFREYTQYF. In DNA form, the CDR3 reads TGTGCCAGCACCTTTCGGGAGTACACGCAGTATTTT.

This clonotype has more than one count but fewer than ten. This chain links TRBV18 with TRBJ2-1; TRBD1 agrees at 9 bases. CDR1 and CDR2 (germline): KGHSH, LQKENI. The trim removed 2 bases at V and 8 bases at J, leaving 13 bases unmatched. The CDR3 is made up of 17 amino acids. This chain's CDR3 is CASSPGMSGTGSDEQFF. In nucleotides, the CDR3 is TGTGCCAGCTCACCAGGGATGAGCGGGACAGGGTCCGATGAGCAGTTCTTC.

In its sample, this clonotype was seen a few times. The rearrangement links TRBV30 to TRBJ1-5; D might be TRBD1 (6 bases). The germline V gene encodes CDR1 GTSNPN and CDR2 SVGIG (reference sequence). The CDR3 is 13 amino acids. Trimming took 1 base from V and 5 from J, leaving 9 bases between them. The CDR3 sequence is CAWSARGDQPQHF. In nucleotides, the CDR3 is TGTGCCTGGAGTGCAAGGGGGGATCAGCCCCAGCATTTT.

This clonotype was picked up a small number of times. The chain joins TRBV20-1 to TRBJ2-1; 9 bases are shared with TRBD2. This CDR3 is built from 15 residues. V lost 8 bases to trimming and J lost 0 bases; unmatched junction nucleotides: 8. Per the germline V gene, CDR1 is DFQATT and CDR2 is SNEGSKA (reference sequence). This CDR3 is CSSLRGGSSYNEQFF. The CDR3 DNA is TGCAGTTCGCTGCGGGGGGGGAGCTCCTACAATGAGCAGTTCTTC.

The CDR3: CASSSTRGHTEAFF. The CDR3 DNA follows: TGCGCCAGCAGCTCGACGAGGGGTCACACTGAAGCTTTCTTT. This sequence joins TRBV5-1 and TRBJ1-1, with a possible D match to TRBD1 (5 bases). The CDR3 sequence is 14 residues long. V lost 3 bases to trimming and J lost 3 bases, with 12 bases between them. Germline V lookup: CDR1 SGHRS, CDR2 YFSETQ.